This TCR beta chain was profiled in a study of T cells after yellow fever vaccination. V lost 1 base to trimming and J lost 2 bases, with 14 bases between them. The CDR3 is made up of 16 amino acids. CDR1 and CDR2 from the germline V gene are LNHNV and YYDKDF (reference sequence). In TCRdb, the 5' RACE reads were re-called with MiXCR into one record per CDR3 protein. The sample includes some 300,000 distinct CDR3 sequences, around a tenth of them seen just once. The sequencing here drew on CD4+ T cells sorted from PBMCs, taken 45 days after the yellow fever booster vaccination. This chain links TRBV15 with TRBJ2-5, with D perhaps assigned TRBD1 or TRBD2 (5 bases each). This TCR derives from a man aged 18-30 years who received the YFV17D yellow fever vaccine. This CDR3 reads CATSRGGTPRQETQYF. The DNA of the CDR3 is TGTGCCACCAGCAGAGGGGGGACCCCTCGTCAAGAGACCCAGTACTTC.